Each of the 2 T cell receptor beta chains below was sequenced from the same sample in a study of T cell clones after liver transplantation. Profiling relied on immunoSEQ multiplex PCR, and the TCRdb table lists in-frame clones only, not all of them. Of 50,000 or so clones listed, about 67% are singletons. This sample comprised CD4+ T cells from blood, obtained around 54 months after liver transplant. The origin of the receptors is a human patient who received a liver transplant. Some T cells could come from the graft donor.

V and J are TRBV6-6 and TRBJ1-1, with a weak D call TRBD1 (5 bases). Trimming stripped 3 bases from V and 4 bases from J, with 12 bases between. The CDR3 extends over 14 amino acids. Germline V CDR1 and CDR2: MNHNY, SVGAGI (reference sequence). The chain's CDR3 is CASSYQGVSTEAFF. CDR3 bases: TGTGCCAGCAGTTATCAGGGTGTGAGCACTGAAGCTTTCTTT.

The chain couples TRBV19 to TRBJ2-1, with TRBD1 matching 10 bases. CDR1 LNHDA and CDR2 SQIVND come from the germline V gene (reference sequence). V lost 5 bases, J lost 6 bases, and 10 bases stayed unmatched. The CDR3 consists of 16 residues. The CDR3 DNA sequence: TGTGCCAGTAGTCCGCGATCGTGGACAGGGGGCAATGAGCAGTTCTTC. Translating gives CASSPRSWTGGNEQFF.